This is a list of T cell receptor beta chains from one sample in a study of T cells in Graves' hyperthyroidism and ophthalmopathy. A single record per CDR3 protein comes from TCRdb applying MiXCR to the multiplex PCR reads. The sample records some 620,000 distinct CDR3 sequences, 15% to 20% being singletons. Sequencing input: blood. The receptors shown here come from a young woman with Graves' hyperthyroidism. Each CDR3 is given with its conserved first and last residue. Rows may omit the clone size; those that give it use once, few, many or a size class.

j_call | clone_size | v_call | cdr3_aa
TRBJ2-3 | NA | TRBV7-2 | CASSLELAGGGDTQYF
TRBJ2-1 | many | TRBV7-8 | CASSTTGTSYNEQFF
TRBJ1-2 | many | TRBV7-9 | CASSSKGGYGYTF
TRBJ2-5 | many | TRBV3-1 | CASSQRSAGKQETQYF
TRBJ2-1 | NA | TRBV4-1 | CASSRPGQTYNEQFF
TRBJ1-6 | few | TRBV16 | CASSQSSGGNSPLHF
TRBJ1-1 | many | TRBV29-1 | CSVETGLKAFF
TRBJ2-3 | NA | TRBV5-4 | CASSRDRGATDTQYF
TRBJ2-1 | NA | TRBV30 | CASSSQRGVDGQFF
TRBJ2-1 | many | TRBV20-1 | CSARSGAPEQFF
TRBJ1-5 | few | TRBV11-2 | CASSSGHFQHF
TRBJ2-7 | NA | TRBV7-2 | CASSHNPGEQYF
TRBJ1-2 | few | TRBV30 | CAWSQTYNYGYTF
TRBJ2-7 | few | TRBV11-3 | CASSSREEQYF
TRBJ2-1 | many | TRBV12-3/TRBV12-4 | CASSFGTSGSSYNEQFF
TRBJ1-1 | few | TRBV20-1 | CSAQPAGGGTEAFF
TRBJ1-3 | NA | TRBV20-1 | CSADSAGNTIYF
TRBJ2-3 | NA | TRBV3-1 | CASSRTSGITDTQYF
TRBJ1-2 | NA | TRBV28 | CASSPAPWTGDHGYTF
TRBJ1-2 | many | TRBV5-1 | CASSPPDRGDYGYTF
TRBJ2-7 | many | TRBV2 | CASSEHDGRTYEQYF
TRBJ2-7 | many | TRBV6-1 | CASSVSLIFYEQYF
TRBJ1-2 | few | TRBV29-1 | CSVVDRANNGYTF
TRBJ1-1 | many | TRBV12-3/TRBV12-4 | CASSLTGGNTEAFF
TRBJ1-1 | few | TRBV20-1 | CSASASGTAEAFF
TRBJ2-7 | NA | TRBV24-1 | CATSDLLDRGWLAGGGEQYF
TRBJ1-5 | many | TRBV30 | CAWSVKRNSNQPQHF
TRBJ1-2 | many | TRBV7-2 | CASSFYSTSNYGYTF
TRBJ2-7 | many | TRBV30 | CAWSSGYEQYF
TRBJ2-1 | few | TRBV7-3 | CASSSTPLVRAAYNEQFF
TRBJ1-1 | NA | TRBV2 | CASKKGGSNTEAFF
TRBJ2-3 | many | TRBV2 | CATHGTESTDTQYF
TRBJ2-1 | few | TRBV11-3 | CASSPHRAGVNEQFF
TRBJ2-7 | many | TRBV28 | CASSYGQGSSYEQYF
TRBJ1-1 | many | TRBV2 | CASSGQGTWVNTEAFF